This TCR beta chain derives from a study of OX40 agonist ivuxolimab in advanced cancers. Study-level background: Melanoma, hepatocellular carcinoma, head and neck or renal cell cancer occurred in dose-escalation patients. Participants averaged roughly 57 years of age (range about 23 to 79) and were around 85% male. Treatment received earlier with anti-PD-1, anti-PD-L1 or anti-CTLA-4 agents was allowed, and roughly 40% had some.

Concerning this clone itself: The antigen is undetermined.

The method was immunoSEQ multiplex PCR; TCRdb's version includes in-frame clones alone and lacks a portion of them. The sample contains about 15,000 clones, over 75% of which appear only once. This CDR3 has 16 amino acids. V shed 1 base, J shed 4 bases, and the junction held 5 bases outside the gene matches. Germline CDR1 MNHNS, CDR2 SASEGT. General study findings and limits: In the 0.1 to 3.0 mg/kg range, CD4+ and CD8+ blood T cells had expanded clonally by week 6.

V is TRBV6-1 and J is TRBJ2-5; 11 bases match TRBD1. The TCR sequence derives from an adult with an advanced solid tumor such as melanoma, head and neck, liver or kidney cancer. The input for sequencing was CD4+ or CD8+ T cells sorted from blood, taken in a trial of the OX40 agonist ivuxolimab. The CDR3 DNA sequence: TGTGCCAGCAGTGAAGAATGGACAGGGGGCAGAGAGACCCAGTACTTC. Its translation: CASSEEWTGGRETQYF.